This TCR beta chain was obtained from a study of shared clonotypes between healthy human individuals. About the study: Per donor, three plates held CD4 naive cells, three held CD4 memory, two held CD8 naive and one held CD8 memory.

The authors loaded 150 to 250 ng DNA, about 30,000 T cell genomes, into sorted-subset replicate PCRs. Clones were read by immunoSEQ multiplex PCR, and TCRdb kept only the in-frame ones, dropping some. The sample holds approximately 1.4 million clones, around 98% seen once. The V end was cut by 4 bases, the J end by 0 bases, with 3 bases between. Germline lookup yields CDR1 DFQATT and CDR2 SNEGSKA (reference sequence). The CDR3 extends over 11 amino acids. Comment on this clone: This CDR3 is also generated by other DNA sequences in the sample.

This clonotype was sampled from a man aged 30 to 45 in good health. Source material: naive CD4+ T cells sorted from blood. Regarding subset: CD45RA+ positively selected. The chain combines TRBV20-1 with TRBJ1-1; D call uncertain. CDR3 sequence reads: CSAILNTEAFF. CDR3 nucleotides: TGCAGTGCTATCCTGAACACTGAAGCTTTCTTT.